This T cell receptor beta chain was identified in a study of beta chain features in type 1 diabetes (dated by TCRdb to the late 2010s). Regarding the research as a whole: Mean age, gender distribution, total cell number and subset yield did not differ between patients and healthy donors. Regulatory and stem cell-like memory subsets were isolated from only 8 patients and roughly eight healthy donors, whereas naive and central memory subsets came from all 30 or so donors. In the study, recently diagnosed type 1 diabetes patients and matched healthy donors were compared on the TCRB repertoires of their sorted circulating CD4+ T cell subsets. A total of approximately 110,000,000 sorted cells were examined across all samples, and a strong correlation was observed between cell number per subset and RNA yield.

As for this clone: This clone's antigen is unknown. No much larger clone is present one base from it, and per-base qualities are unavailable.

V drops 2 bases and J drops 4 bases, leaving 18 bases in between. CDR1 and CDR2, looked up from the germline V gene, are SGHAT and FQNNGV. The CDR3 spans 16 residues, from the cysteine through the phenylalanine. Of all the DNA, just the CDR3 is kept, 48 bases in frame from base 1. The entire amount of isolated RNA was reverse transcribed using the High Capacity cDNA Reverse Transcription Kit, so the sequenced TCRB transcripts were expressed ones. Deep immunoSEQ sequencing was performed on naive, central memory and regulatory T cell samples, with an average of roughly 3.6 million total reads per sample. Sorted cells were lysed in RLT buffer and RNA was extracted with DNase-treated RNeasy Micro or Mini kits, depending on cell number. To prevent cross-contamination, each cell subset was processed individually, whereas patient and healthy donor samples were processed jointly. Using the immunoSEQ multiplex PCR, TCRB sequences were amplified from cDNA into 87-bp fragments spanning the CDR3 region. Sequencing of the amplicons was performed on the Illumina HiSeq platform. The authors processed their data as follows. PCR bias was computationally corrected using synthetic template baselines, reads within Hamming distance 2 were collapsed, and singletons that could not be merged were discarded. Reads were aligned against IMGT so that V, D and J genes, CDR3 length and insertions or deletions at six rearrangement sites could be assigned. Within each subset, clonotype counts were normalized to the number of sorted cells before true diversity and Gini coefficients were calculated with the tcR R package. Repertoire sharing was quantified using the overlap coefficient calculated on TCRB nucleotide sequences. Out-of-frame TCRB sequences from naive cells were analyzed to stand in for the pre-selection repertoire. This is the immuneACCESS table as TCRdb keeps it, with only in-frame sequences that have V and J called. A part of the clones is gone; compared with another copy, unresolved V genes explain less than half, and the rest is unexplained. V, J and clone size reflect that table, while D and trimming were determined from the DNA. The sample has hundreds of thousands of clones on record, over 12% of them singletons. The ten largest account for approximately 0.039% of the sample.

A single peripheral blood draw of approximately 100 mL on average was collected from each donor into heparinised tubes. A BD FACSAria II was used to sort naive, central memory, regulatory and stem cell-like memory CD4+ T cells with a panel that included CD45RO, CCR7, CD25, CD127, CD95 and CD27. A purity above 95% was achieved for all sorted populations. PBMCs were isolated immediately by Lymphoprep density gradient centrifugation and stained directly without culture. So that batch effects would be minimized, each experiment stained and sorted samples in pairs, pairing one healthy donor with one patient. Overall study outcomes, separate from this receptor: Because cDNA was sequenced instead of genomic DNA, activated cells with high expression could be over-represented, although the groups did not differ in activation or CD3 levels. Shorter templates might be favored by PCR, yet because patient and control samples were amplified and corrected together, any such skew would affect both groups equally. Naive, central memory and regulatory TCRB repertoires appeared to be more alike among patients than among healthy donors. At VDJ recombination sites, patients with type 1 diabetes made fewer insertions and deleted more nucleotides, a pattern implying thymic rearrangement abnormalities. In all four CD4+ subsets, TCRB CDR3 length was moderately but significantly shorter in type 1 diabetes patients. HLA sub-analyses involved small numbers of individuals, so any influence of HLA type on TCRB rearrangement remained unresolved.

The sequenced material came from naive CD4+ T cells from blood. Per the publication, the cell subset or site label means: true naive CD4+ T cells. The clonotype comes from a man between 18 and 35 years old with type 1 diabetes. This chain joins TRBV11-2 to TRBJ2-7; a tentative D match to TRBD1 spans 6 bases. This receptor carries the CDR3 CASSLSAWGPRYEQYF. The DNA sequence follows: TGTGCCAGCAGCTTATCTGCGTGGGGGCCTCGGTACGAGCAGTACTTC.